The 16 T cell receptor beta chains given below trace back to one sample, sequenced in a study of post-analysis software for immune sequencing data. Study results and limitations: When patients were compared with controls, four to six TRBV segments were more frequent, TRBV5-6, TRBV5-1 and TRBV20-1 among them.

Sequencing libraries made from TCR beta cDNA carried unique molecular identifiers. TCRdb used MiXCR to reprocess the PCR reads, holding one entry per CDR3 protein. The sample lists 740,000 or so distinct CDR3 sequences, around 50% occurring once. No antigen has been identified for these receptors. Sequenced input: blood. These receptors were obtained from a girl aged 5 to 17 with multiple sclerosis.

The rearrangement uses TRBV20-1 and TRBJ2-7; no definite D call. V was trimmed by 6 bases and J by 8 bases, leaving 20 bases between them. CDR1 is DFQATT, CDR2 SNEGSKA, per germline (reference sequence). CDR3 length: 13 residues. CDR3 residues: CSARGWQEFQQYF. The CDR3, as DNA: TGCAGTGCCCGCGGTTGGCAGGAATTCCAGCAGTACTTC.

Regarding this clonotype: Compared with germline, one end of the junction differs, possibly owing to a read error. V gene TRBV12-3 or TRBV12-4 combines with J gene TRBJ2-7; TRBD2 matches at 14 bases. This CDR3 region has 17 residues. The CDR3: CASSPGTSGSWSYELYF. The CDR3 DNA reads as TGTGCCAGCAGCCCCGGGACTAGCGGGAGTTGGTCCTACGAGCTGTACTTC.

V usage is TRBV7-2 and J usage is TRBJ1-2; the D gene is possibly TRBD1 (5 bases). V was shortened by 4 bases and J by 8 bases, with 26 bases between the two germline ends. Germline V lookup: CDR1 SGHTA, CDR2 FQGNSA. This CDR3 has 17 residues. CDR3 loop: CASSSRDPTGRAWGYTF. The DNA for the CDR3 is TGTGCCAGCAGCTCAAGGGACCCAACCGGTAGGGCCTGGGGCTACACCTTC.

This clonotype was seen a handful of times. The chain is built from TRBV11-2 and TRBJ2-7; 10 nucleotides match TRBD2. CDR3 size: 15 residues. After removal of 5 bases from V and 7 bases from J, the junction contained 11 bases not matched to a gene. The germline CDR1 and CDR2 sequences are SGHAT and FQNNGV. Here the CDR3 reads CASSIMDRLAGEQYF. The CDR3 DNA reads TGTGCCAGCAGCATTATGGACCGACTAGCGGGTGAGCAGTACTTC.

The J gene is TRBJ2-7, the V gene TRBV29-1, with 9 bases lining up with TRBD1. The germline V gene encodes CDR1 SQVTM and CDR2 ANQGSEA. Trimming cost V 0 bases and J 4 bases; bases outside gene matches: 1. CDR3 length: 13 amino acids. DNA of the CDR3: TGCAGCGTTGAAGAAGGGACAGGGTACGAGCAGTACTTC. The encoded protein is CSVEEGTGYEQYF.

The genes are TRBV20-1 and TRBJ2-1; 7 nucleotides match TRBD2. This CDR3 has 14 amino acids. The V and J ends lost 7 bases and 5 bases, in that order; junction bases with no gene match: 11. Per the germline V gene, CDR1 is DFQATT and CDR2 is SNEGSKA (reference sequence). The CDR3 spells CSVEGGRDHNEQFF. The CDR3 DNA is TGCAGTGTAGAGGGTGGGAGGGATCACAATGAGCAGTTCTTC.

CDR3 region: CASSPGQGADNEQFF. For the CDR3, the DNA is TGTGCCAGCAGCCCGGGACAGGGGGCCGACAATGAGCAGTTCTTC. This chain joins TRBV12-3 or TRBV12-4 and TRBJ2-1; 12 positions agree with TRBD1. The CDR3 extends over 15 amino acids. V shed 6 bases, J shed 5 bases, and the junction held 5 bases outside the gene matches.

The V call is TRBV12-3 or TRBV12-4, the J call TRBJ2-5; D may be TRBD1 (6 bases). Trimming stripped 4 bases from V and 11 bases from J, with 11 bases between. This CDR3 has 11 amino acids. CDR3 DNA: TGTGCCAGCAGTTCGACAGGTTTGCAGTACTTC. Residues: CASSSTGLQYF.

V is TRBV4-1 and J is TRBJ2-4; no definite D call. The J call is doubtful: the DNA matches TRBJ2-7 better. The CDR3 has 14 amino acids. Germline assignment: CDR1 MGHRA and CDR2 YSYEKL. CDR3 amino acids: CASSQRSDAYEQYF. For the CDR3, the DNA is TGCGCCAGCAGCCAGCGGTCGGACGCCTACGAGCAGTACTTC.

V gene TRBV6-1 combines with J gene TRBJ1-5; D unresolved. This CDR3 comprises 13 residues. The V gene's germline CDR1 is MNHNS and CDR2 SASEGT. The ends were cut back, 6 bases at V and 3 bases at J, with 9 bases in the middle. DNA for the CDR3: TGTGCCAGCAGCCATGGGGACAATCAGCCCCAGCATTTT. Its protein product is CASSHGDNQPQHF.

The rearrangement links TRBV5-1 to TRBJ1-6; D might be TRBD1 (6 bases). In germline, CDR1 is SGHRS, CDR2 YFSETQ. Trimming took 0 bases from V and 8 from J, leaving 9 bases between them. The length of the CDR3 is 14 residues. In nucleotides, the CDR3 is TGCGCCAGCAGCTTGGGGACAGTTTATTCACCCCTCCACTTT. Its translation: CASSLGTVYSPLHF.

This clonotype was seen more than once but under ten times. CDR3 region: CASSVSLPSWSAGGGEQYF. The CDR3 DNA follows: TGCGCCAGCAGTGTTAGCCTCCCCTCTTGGTCAGCGGGAGGGGGGGAGCAGTACTTC. The chain combines TRBV10-2 with TRBJ2-5, with 10 nucleotides matching TRBD2. V shed 4 bases, J shed 11 bases, and the junction held 25 bases outside the gene matches. Germline V gene data show CDR1 as WSHSY and CDR2 as SAAADI. This CDR3 spans 19 amino acids.

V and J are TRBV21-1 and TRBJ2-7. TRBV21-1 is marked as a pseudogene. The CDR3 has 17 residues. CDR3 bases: TGTGCCAGCAGCAAAAAGAATCCTGCAGGGATCCCCTACGAGCAGTACTTC. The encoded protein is CASSKKNPAGIPYEQYF.

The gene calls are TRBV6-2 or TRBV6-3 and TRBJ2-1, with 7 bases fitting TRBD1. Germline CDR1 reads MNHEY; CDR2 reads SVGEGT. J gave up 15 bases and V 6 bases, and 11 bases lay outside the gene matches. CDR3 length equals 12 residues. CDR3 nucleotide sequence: TGTGCCAGCAGCCGCCCACAGGGGCTAGGGTTCTTC. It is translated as CASSRPQGLGFF.

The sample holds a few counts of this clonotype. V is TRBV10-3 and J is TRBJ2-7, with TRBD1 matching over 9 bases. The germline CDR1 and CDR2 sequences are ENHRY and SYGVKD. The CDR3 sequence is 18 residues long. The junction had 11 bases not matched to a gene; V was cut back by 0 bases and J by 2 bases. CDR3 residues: CAISESSGAGTGTYEQYF. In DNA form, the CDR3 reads TGTGCCATCAGTGAGTCAAGTGGGGCCGGGACAGGGACCTACGAGCAGTACTTC.

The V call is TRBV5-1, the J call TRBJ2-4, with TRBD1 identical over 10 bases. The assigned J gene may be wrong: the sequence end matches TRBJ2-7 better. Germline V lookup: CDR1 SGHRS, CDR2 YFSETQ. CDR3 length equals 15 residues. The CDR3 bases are TGCGCCAGCAGCGCCCGGACAGGGGGAAGGAACGAGCAGTACTTC. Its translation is CASSARTGGRNEQYF.